A selection of T cell receptor beta chains follows, all from one sample in a study of beta chain features in type 1 diabetes. The method was immunoSEQ multiplex PCR; TCRdb's version includes in-frame clones alone and lacks a portion of them. Of 300,000 to 400,000 clones listed, over 7% are singletons. Specimen: central memory CD4+ T cells from blood. The receptor set was obtained from a man aged 25-45 years with type 1 diabetes. CDR3s include the opening cysteine and the closing phenylalanine or tryptophan. Fields, in order: J gene, clone size, D gene, V gene, CDR3 DNA, CDR3 protein. The D gene is left open where the match is weak. Rows may omit the clone size; those that give it use once, few, many or a size class.

TRBJ1-4 many TRBD1 TRBV29-1 TGCAGCGTTGAAGTGCAGGGACAGGAAAAACTGTTTTTT CSVEVQGQEKLFF
TRBJ1-5 few - TRBV28 TGTGCCAGCAGGGGCGGGGGCAATCAGCCCCAGCATTTT CASRGGGNQPQHF
TRBJ2-4 few TRBD2 TRBV7-2 TGTGCCAGCAGCTTAGCGTCAGGGAGGGGAAACATTCAGTACTTC CASSLASGRGNIQYF
TRBJ1-5 few - TRBV2 TGTGCCAGCAGTGAGGGACGGACTCAGCCCCAGCATTTT CASSEGRTQPQHF
TRBJ2-7 - - TRBV11-2 TGTGCCAGCAGGGAACTGGCAGGTCGGTACGAGCAGTACTTC CASRELAGRYEQYF
TRBJ2-5 many - TRBV4-3 TGCGCCAGCAGCCAATCGAGCGGGCGCCGGGGGCAAGAGACCCAGTACTTC CASSQSSGRRGQETQYF
TRBJ1-1 - TRBD1 TRBV6-1 TGTGCCAGTTGGACAGGGGCAGATTGGGCCACTGAAGCTTTCTTT CASWTGADWATEAFF
TRBJ1-3 - - TRBV4-3 TGCGCCAGCAGCCACGCACAGGGTGGGGGCTCTGGAAACACCATATATTTT CASSHAQGGGSGNTIYF
TRBJ1-2 - - TRBV9 TGTGCCAGCAGCCCAGGGACGTCAAATTTCAACGGCTACACCTTC CASSPGTSNFNGYTF
TRBJ2-3 - - TRBV5-1 TGCGCCAGCAGCTTGGCCCAAGGGGTCGGCACAGATACGCAGTATTTT CASSLAQGVGTDTQYF
TRBJ2-7 few - TRBV11-3 TGTGCCAGCAGCAGAGGACAGCCTCCCAACGAGCAGTACTTC CASSRGQPPNEQYF
TRBJ1-5 few - TRBV5-8 TGTGCCAGCAGCTTGGAGCAGGGTCAGCCCCAGCATTTT CASSLEQGQPQHF
TRBJ2-7 few TRBD2 TRBV18 TGTGCCAGCTCACCAGTCTCTAGCGGTACTTCCTACGAGCAGTACTTC CASSPVSSGTSYEQYF
TRBJ2-7 - TRBD1 TRBV29-1 TGCAGCGTTGACGGGACAGGGACGGTCGAGCAGTACTTC CSVDGTGTVEQYF
TRBJ1-2 few - TRBV9 TGTGCCAGCAGCGTAGAAGCCCAGGGGTACACCTTC CASSVEAQGYTF
TRBJ1-1 few TRBD1 TRBV5-1 TGCGCCAGCACCGAGACAGGGAATCCTGAAGCTTTCTTT CASTETGNPEAFF